A single sample is the source of the 27 T cell receptor beta chains below, sequenced in a study of T cell repertoires in cytomegalovirus infection. One entry per CDR3 protein, called by TCRdb with MiXCR from the reads. The table shows some 500,000 distinct CDR3 sequences, with 35% to 50% occurring only once. Their cognate antigens are unknown. Specimen: cultured PBMCs, collected from culture after CMV antigen stimulation. All receptors derive from a human donor in good health (CMV status not recorded). Some clones in this sample may be carry-over from other donors' samples.

This chain joins TRBV23-1 and TRBJ1-5; D is uncertain. TRBV23-1 falls under the ORF class, with uncertain function. V was clipped by 2 bases and J by 7 bases, with 9 bases between them. CDR3 size: 13 residues. The DNA for the CDR3 is TGCGCCAGCAGTCAAACTATTGGCCAGCCCCAGCATTTT. Its translation: CASSQTIGQPQHF.

This clonotype was observed a few times. The chain has TRBV6-5 and TRBJ2-3, with 9 bases lining up with TRBD2. V trimming: 10 bases; J trimming: 3 bases; junction bases outside the gene matches: 14. The CDR3 consists of 16 residues. Germline lookup yields CDR1 MNHEY and CDR2 SVGAGI. The CDR3 DNA is TGTGCCACCCGAAGGGGGGCGGGAGGGAGGACAGATACGCAGTATTTT. Translating gives CATRRGAGGRTDTQYF.

The V gene is TRBV12-3 or TRBV12-4, the J gene TRBJ2-5, with D unclear. Trimming stripped 4 bases from V and 5 bases from J, with 11 bases between. The CDR3 runs 13 residues. CDR3: CASSYEPLETQYF. The CDR3 region has the DNA TGTGCCAGCAGTTATGAACCTTTGGAGACCCAGTACTTC.

The CDR3 sequence: CASSSSRRRLAASSYNEQFF. The CDR3 DNA follows: TGTGCCAGCAGCTCGAGCCGCCGTCGTCTAGCGGCCAGCTCCTACAATGAGCAGTTCTTC. The rearrangement uses TRBV11-2 and TRBJ2-1, with 7 bases identical to TRBD2. The CDR3 covers 20 residues. V dropped 4 bases and J dropped 0; count of bases not matched to a gene: 18. Germline V lookup: CDR1 SGHAT, CDR2 FQNNGV.

The CDR3 nucleotides are TGTGCCAGCAGCCAAAACGAGGGGATAAGTCAGCCCCAGCATTTT. Amino acid sequence: CASSQNEGISQPQHF. This chain joins TRBV7-2 and TRBJ1-5; D perhaps matches TRBD1 (5 bases). Germline CDR1 is SGHTA and CDR2 is FQGNSA. Trimming cost V 5 bases and J 6 bases, with 17 bases left between them. CDR3 length equals 15 residues.

This clonotype was counted only a few times. The V gene is TRBV5-1, the J gene TRBJ2-1; tentatively, D is TRBD1 (7 bases). This CDR3 spans 17 amino acids. Germline V gene data show CDR1 as SGHRS and CDR2 as YFSETQ. Between the trimmed V and J ends, which lost 0 bases and 1 base, there was a span of 14 bases. The CDR3 loop is CASSLGNRGGSYNEQFF. The DNA for the CDR3 is TGCGCCAGCAGCTTGGGGAACAGGGGAGGTTCCTACAATGAGCAGTTCTTC.

The rearrangement uses TRBV7-4 and TRBJ1-1, with no clear D. This CDR3 spans 14 amino acids. V was clipped by 0 bases and J by 0 bases, with 5 bases between them. Germline V gene sequence: CDR1 SGHVT, CDR2 SQSDAQ. CDR3: CASSLALMNTEAFF. The CDR3 DNA sequence: TGTGCCAGCAGCTTAGCGCTGATGAACACTGAAGCTTTCTTT.

V gene TRBV18 combines with J gene TRBJ2-1; D is unclear. The CDR3 sequence is 12 residues long. V gave up 1 base and J gave up 9 bases, with 7 bases separating them. Germline values: CDR1 KGHSH, CDR2 LQKENI. CDR3 residues: CASSPLGSEQFF. The CDR3 nucleotides read TGTGCCAGCTCACCACTTGGCAGTGAGCAGTTCTTC.

J is TRBJ1-6 and V is TRBV6-6; TRBD1 aligns across 7 bases. This CDR3 is built from 15 residues. Germline V gene data show CDR1 as MNHNY and CDR2 as SVGAGI (reference sequence). V lost 1 base, J lost 11 bases, and 8 bases stayed unmatched. Here the CDR3 reads CASSYFRQGDAPLHF. As DNA, the CDR3 is TGTGCCAGCAGTTACTTCCGCCAGGGGGATGCACCCCTCCACTTT.

This clonotype has a handful of counts. This rearrangement joins TRBV7-2 to TRBJ2-4; the D gene is possibly TRBD1 (5 bases). CDR3 length: 14 residues. Trimming pared 0 bases from V and 6 bases from J, leaving 9 bases between. CDR1 SGHTA and CDR2 FQGNSA come from the germline V gene. CDR3 in DNA: TGTGCCAGCAGCTTAGCACAGGCATTAAACATTCAGTACTTC. Protein product: CASSLAQALNIQYF.

The chain links TRBV2 to TRBJ2-7; 8 bases are a match to TRBD2. Germline CDR1 and CDR2: SNHLY and FYNNEI. The CDR3 consists of 13 residues. CDR3: CATLGTRVYEQYF. The CDR3 region has the DNA TGTGCTACCCTTGGGACTAGGGTCTACGAGCAGTACTTC.

In this sample, this clonotype turned up a few times. The gene calls are TRBV10-3 and TRBJ1-2; unclear D gene. The CDR3 spans 13 residues. V was trimmed by 3 bases and J by 4 bases, leaving 9 bases between them. CDR1 and CDR2 (germline): ENHRY, SYGVKD. CDR3 loop: CAISEGTFYGYTF. Here the CDR3 DNA reads TGTGCCATCAGTGAAGGCACCTTCTATGGCTACACCTTC.

This clonotype was counted only a few times. The V gene is TRBV4-1, the J gene TRBJ2-3; TRBD2 matches 7 bases. The CDR3 contains 17 residues. Germline CDR1 MGHRA, CDR2 YSYEKL. Unmatched junction bases numbered 15, after V lost 5 bases and J lost 4 bases. The CDR3, as DNA: TGCGCCAGCAGCGCCCGCAGGATCCGGGACTACTCAGATACGCAGTATTTT. Protein: CASSARRIRDYSDTQYF.

The genes are TRBV20-1 and TRBJ1-5; no clear D gene. The CDR3 runs to 13 residues. V was trimmed by 1 base and J by 4 bases, leaving 8 bases between them. Germline CDR1 reads DFQATT; CDR2 reads SNEGSKA (reference sequence). The CDR3, as DNA: TGCAGTGCTAGAGCTGGGGAAAATCAGCCCCAGCATTTT. This translates into CSARAGENQPQHF.

The chain joins TRBV7-9 to TRBJ2-6; no definite D call. V shed 5 bases and J shed 0 bases, with 11 bases lying between them. The CDR3 contains 16 residues. The germline CDR1 and CDR2 sequences are SEHNR and FQNEAQ (reference sequence). The CDR3 reads CASSLRPGSGANVLTF. CDR3 DNA: TGTGCCAGCAGCCTACGACCCGGCTCTGGGGCCAACGTCCTGACTTTC.

The V call is TRBV6-8, the J call TRBJ2-1, with a weak D call TRBD1 (5 bases). V lost 2 bases and J 10 bases, leaving 6 bases between the germline ends. The V gene's germline CDR1 is MNHGY and CDR2 SAAAGT. This CDR3 region has 11 residues. CDR3 sequence (DNA): TGTGCCAGCAGTTACGGGGCGGAGCAGTTCTTC. It specifies CASSYGAEQFF.

This clonotype was seen only a few times. V usage is TRBV7-2 and J usage is TRBJ1-3; weak D call: TRBD1 (6 bases). CDR1 SGHTA and CDR2 FQGNSA come from the germline V gene. This CDR3 contains 14 residues. V was pared by 6 bases and J by 0 bases, with 9 bases between. This CDR3 reads CASRLDSSGNTIYF. The CDR3 nucleotides are TGTGCCAGCAGATTGGACAGCTCTGGAAACACCATATATTTT.

In its sample, this clonotype was seen a few times. The rearrangement joins TRBV7-2 to TRBJ1-6; D unclear. Between the trimmed V and J ends, which lost 0 bases and 7 bases, there was a span of 10 bases. CDR1 and CDR2 (germline): SGHTA, FQGNSA. The CDR3 covers 15 residues. The CDR3 nucleotides read TGTGCCAGCAGCTTAGCCCCACCGTGGAATTCACCCCTCCACTTT. Protein product: CASSLAPPWNSPLHF.

The chain employs TRBV7-7 and TRBJ2-5; D remains ambiguous. CDR1 and CDR2 from the germline V gene are SSHAT and FNYEAQ (reference sequence). Trimming pared 4 bases from V and 1 base from J, leaving 7 bases between. There are 13 residues in the CDR3. CDR3 loop: CASSSLGQETQYF. The CDR3 DNA follows: TGTGCCAGCAGCTCCCTGGGCCAAGAGACCCAGTACTTC.

The chain carries TRBV7-2 and TRBJ2-1; tentatively, D is TRBD1 (6 bases). The V end lost 5 bases, the J end lost 13 bases, and 12 bases lay between the germline ends. Germline V CDR1 and CDR2: SGHTA, FQGNSA. The CDR3 runs 11 residues. CDR3 bases: TGTGCCAGCAGCGAGCTGGGGGCTCAGTTCTTC. It is translated as CASSELGAQFF.

The chain uses TRBV7-8 and TRBJ2-5; 10 bases are a match to TRBD2. Unmatched junction bases numbered 6, after V lost 7 bases and J lost 1 base. Germline loops: CDR1 SGHVS, CDR2 FQNEAQ. This CDR3 region has 15 residues. Here the CDR3 reads CASTPVAGGQETQYF. The CDR3 coding sequence is TGTGCCAGCACTCCGGTAGCGGGGGGCCAAGAGACCCAGTACTTC. Full variable domain (remainder filled in from reference TRBV7-8 and TRBJ2-5): GAGVSQSPRYKVAKRGQDVALRCDPISGHVSLFWYQQALGQGPEFLTYFQNEAQLDKSGLPSDRFFAERPEGSVSTLKIQRTQQEDSAVYLCASTPVAGGQETQYFGPGTRLLVL.

The rearrangement joins TRBV18 to TRBJ2-7, with 7 bases fitting TRBD2. CDR3 length: 13 amino acids. Germline V lookup: CDR1 KGHSH, CDR2 LQKENI. Trimming removed 8 bases from V and 3 bases from J; junction bases left unmatched: 7. For the CDR3, the DNA is TGTGCCAGCCAGAGCGGGGTAGGCTACGAGCAGTACTTC. This encodes CASQSGVGYEQYF.

This clonotype was seen many times. The chain carries TRBV7-8 and TRBJ2-1, with 11 bases matching TRBD2. The germline CDR1 and CDR2 sequences are SGHVS and FQNEAQ. The J segment lost 1 base and the V segment lost 5 bases, leaving 10 bases of the junction unmatched. The CDR3 is 18 amino acids. CDR3: CASSPTLAGGGSYNEQFF. For the CDR3, the DNA is TGTGCCAGCAGCCCTACTCTAGCGGGAGGTGGATCCTACAATGAGCAGTTCTTC. The full variable domain, with the rest looked up from reference TRBV7-8 and TRBJ2-1, is GAGVSQSPRYKVAKRGQDVALRCDPISGHVSLFWYQQALGQGPEFLTYFQNEAQLDKSGLPSDRFFAERPEGSVSTLKIQRTQQEDSAVYLCASSPTLAGGGSYNEQFFGPGTRLTVL.

The chain has TRBV5-1 and TRBJ2-7, with 9 bases matching TRBD1. This CDR3 is 14 amino acids long. V shed 4 bases, J shed 5 bases, and the junction held 7 bases outside the gene matches. The germline V gene has CDR1 SGHRS and CDR2 YFSETQ. The CDR3 loop is CASSPRQGDDEQYF. The CDR3 DNA is TGCGCCAGCAGCCCCCGACAGGGGGACGACGAGCAGTACTTC.

The rearrangement uses TRBV7-2 and TRBJ1-2, with 8 bases fitting TRBD1. The V gene end was trimmed by 3 bases and the J gene end by 4 bases; junction bases not matched to a gene: 7. Germline values: CDR1 SGHTA, CDR2 FQGNSA. The CDR3 covers 15 residues. The CDR3 protein is CASSFTGQAPYGYTF. The CDR3 nucleotides read TGTGCCAGCAGCTTTACGGGACAGGCCCCCTATGGCTACACCTTC.

The chain combines TRBV20-1 with TRBJ2-3, with 7 bases aligning to TRBD2. The V segment lost 2 bases and the J segment 1 base; nucleotides outside the gene matches: 6. The CDR3 has 15 amino acids. Looked up from germline, CDR1 is DFQATT and CDR2 is SNEGSKA (reference sequence). CDR3 region: CSARSSGMGTDTQYF. The CDR3 DNA follows: TGCAGTGCTAGATCCAGCGGGATGGGCACAGATACGCAGTATTTT.

The genes are TRBV5-1 and TRBJ2-1; TRBD1 matches at 8 bases. This CDR3 spans 15 amino acids. V shed 0 bases and J 8 bases; nucleotides not matched to a gene: 7. Germline loops: CDR1 SGHRS, CDR2 YFSETQ. CDR3 in DNA: TGCGCCAGCAGCTTGGCCGCAGGGGGCTTCTATGAGCAGTTCTTC. Translating gives CASSLAAGGFYEQFF.